These 3 T cell receptor beta chains originate from one sample sequenced in a study of blood T cell repertoires in COVID-19. The data were produced by immunoSEQ multiplex PCR, yet TCRdb's version contains in-frame clones alone and is incomplete. The repertoire includes approximately 190,000 clones, under 90% of them detected once, and approximately 6% sits in the top ten. The sequencing sample was made of peripheral blood. The receptors were gathered from a man older than 75 with acute or convalescent COVID-19.

The rearrangement joins TRBV10-2 to TRBJ2-1, with 12 bases matching TRBD1. The ends lost 6 bases at V and 7 bases at J; junction bases unmatched: 10. The germline CDR1 and CDR2 sequences are WSHSY and SAAADI. CDR3 length: 16 amino acids. Here the CDR3 reads CASRGRDRGLGNEQFF. The CDR3, as DNA: TGCGCCAGCAGGGGCCGGGACAGGGGGCTCGGGAATGAGCAGTTCTTC.

The sample holds one count of this clone. This chain joins TRBV30 and TRBJ1-2, with D unclear. V was trimmed by 2 bases and J by 8 bases, leaving 12 bases between them. The germline V gene has CDR1 GTSNPN and CDR2 SVGIG (reference sequence). This CDR3 contains 12 residues. The CDR3 nucleotides are TGTGCCTGGAGTCCACATCGTATCGGCTACACCTTC. As protein: CAWSPHRIGYTF.

The chain combines TRBV10-3 with TRBJ1-4; no firm D call. Germline V gene data show CDR1 as ENHRY and CDR2 as SYGVKD. The CDR3 has 13 residues. Between the trimmed V and J ends, which lost 6 bases and 0 bases, there was a span of 5 bases. CDR3 residues: CAISSATNEKLFF. CDR3 sequence (DNA): TGTGCCATCAGCAGTGCAACTAATGAAAAACTGTTTTTT.